The present entry profiles one T cell receptor beta chain with its context. Its antigen has not been determined. The record has no base qualities; no much larger clone is one base away. Spanning cysteine to phenylalanine, the CDR3 consists of 15 amino acids. Just the 45-base CDR3 DNA is kept, in frame starting at base 1. The V end gives up 4 bases and the J end 8 bases, leaving 12 bases in the junction not matched to a gene. These data originate in a study of long-term antiretroviral therapy in people with HIV (dated by TCRdb to 2021 to 2024). The study in broad terms: The earliest samples were collected roughly a decade before the 2015 WHO recommendation for immediate ART, at a time when ART was usually postponed until CD4 counts fell. This retrospective serial study examined whether starting ART and sustained HIV suppression were associated with changes in the composition and diversity of the TRB repertoire in peripheral blood. A total of 192 cryopreserved PBMC samples were contributed to the cohort by 30 adults with confirmed HIV infection, with samples collected serially over a mean of around 6 years (range 1-12). Of the 30 or so participants with HIV, 10 to 11 were female. No cross-contamination during QIAcube processing turned up in test extractions that ran a monoclonal T-cell line alongside 25 to 35 polyclonal samples.

Sequencing of the TRB variable region was done with the immunoSEQ hsTCRB v3.0 assay at survey level resolution. A depth of about 35,000-55,000 T-cell genomes per sample was targeted for TRB sequencing. Pooled TRB libraries were sequenced on an Illumina MiSeq with a v3 150-cycle kit. The authors' pipeline ran thus. Repertoire analysis ran in R within a reproducible Nextflow workflow covering QC, data transformation and analysis. Custom analyses were implemented in LymphoSeq2, an R package for AIRR-Seq data exploration. Several samples that produced fewer than 5000 total TRB sequences were removed, so fewer than 200 HIV repertoires were analyzed. Among the approximately 190 HIV repertoires that were kept, 59 were collected before ART initiation and 120 to 140 were collected after ART initiation. Repertoires were downsampled to 5000 TRB nucleotide sequences, with summary statistics averaged over 100 downsampling iterations. Only TRB sequences with CDR3 regions of at least seven amino acids were retained for analysis. Diversity was measured with a Shannon entropy-derived clonality score and the Gini coefficient. Repertoire networks linked the top 5000 CDR3 amino acid sequences whenever two sequences differed by an edit distance of one. Antigen specificity groups and MHC restriction were predicted for TRB CDR3 amino acid sequences with GLIPH2. To flag known CMV, EBV, HIV or tissue antigen associations, CDR3 amino acid sequences were matched against VDJdb and McPAS-TCR. Pre-ART, post-ART and control groups were compared with Wilcoxon signed-rank tests and Holm-Bonferroni correction. In its TCRdb copy, this immuneACCESS table keeps in-frame sequences only and misses some clones. Where compared with another copy, unresolved V genes explain less than half of these, and the others have no known cause. D and trimming come from the DNA, and the V and J calls and clone size come from that table. This sample is represented by roughly 29,000 clones; more than 85% of them were singletons. The ten largest clones represent over 3% of the sample.

Inclusion was restricted to participants for whom at least one PBMC sample before ART initiation and at least two post-ART samples were available. All participants with HIV were treated in the United States of America. Before DNA extraction, cryopreserved samples of 1-10 million PBMC were thawed and then washed. At the time of the earliest PBMC sample, participants with HIV were aged between roughly 20 and 60 years. PBMC samples were contributed by each participant from 1-4 timepoints before ART initiation and 2-8 timepoints after ART initiation, with a median of 7 samples. For every participant, serial HIV viral load, CD4+ T-cell count, ART history and demographic data were obtained. A Qiagen kit on a QIAcube was used to extract genomic DNA from unsorted PBMC, with samples processed in batches of 12. What the study reported, not specific to this receptor: Limited PBMC availability meant only the TCR beta chain was sequenced, without alpha chain pairing. Expanded TRB clones identified before ART initiation dominated the repertoire across all time points, though the dominance fluctuated and decreased in many PLHIV after ART. The samples were dated from the mid-2000s to the late 2010s, and the ART regimens that were used may be less effective than current ART regimens. CDR3 length ranges in HIV repertoires were narrower than in controls, and network structure suggested an antigen-experienced repertoire with only a slight naive shift after ART. A significant increase in TRB diversity was found to be associated with ART initiation, although TRB diversity was observed to remain significantly below that of transplant donor controls even after long-term ART. No data were available on ART adherence, viral resistance or therapy changes, limiting inferences about post-ART repertoire changes. Because cell numbers in pre-ART samples were limited, unsorted PBMC were profiled instead of sorted CD4+ and CD8+ T cells.

This specimen consisted of unsorted PBMCs, obtained 5.3 years after starting antiretroviral therapy. This TCR came from a man aged 45-65 years with HIV. The chain couples TRBV5-3 to TRBJ1-2, and 9 junction bases match TRBD1. TRBV5-3 is labeled an ORF, and its function is uncertain. The DNA is TGTGCCAGAAGCGGCGGCGGTACAGGGGGCAACGGCTACACCTTC. Its protein is CARSGGGTGGNGYTF.